The present TCR beta chain was sequenced within a study of cytomegalovirus exposure and HLA in healthy donors. Overall study: Among about 179 million T cells, an earlier analysis found approximately 110 million unique TCR beta sequences.

Primers: 60 Vbeta forward and 13 Jbeta reverse. Produced via immunoSEQ multiplex PCR; TCRdb's table is partial and in-frame only. In the table there are tens of thousands of clones, about 65% of which are singletons. Sequences were obtained from PBMCs. This clonotype was sampled from a man aged 50 to 59 in good health and CMV-seropositive.

CDR3 DNA: TGTGCCTGGGAGGGACATCGCTCCTATAATTCACCCCTCCACTTT. Protein product: CAWEGHRSYNSPLHF. The chain is built from TRBV30 and TRBJ1-6, with D maybe TRBD1 (6 bases). V lost 5 bases and J 0 bases, leaving 11 bases between the germline ends. Per the germline V gene, CDR1 is GTSNPN and CDR2 is SVGIG (reference sequence). CDR3 length: 15 amino acids. The whole variable domain, remainder taken from reference TRBV30 and TRBJ1-6, is SQTIHQWPATLVQPVGSPLSLECTVEGTSNPNLYWYRQAAGRGLQLLFYSVGIGQISSEVPQNLSASRPQDRQFILSSKKLLLSDSGFYLCAWEGHRSYNSPLHFGNGTRLTVT.